The clone carrying this TCR beta chain was seen more than once but under ten times. The antigen is undetermined. The data stem from a study of post-analysis software for immune sequencing data. The library was made from cDNA and included unique molecular identifiers. One entry per CDR3 protein, called by TCRdb with MiXCR from the PCR reads. The data contain approximately 400,000 distinct CDR3 sequences, less than 40% of them singletons. V shed 1 base and J shed 8 bases, with 15 bases lying between them. Germline V CDR1 and CDR2: SGHVS, FNYEAQ. The CDR3 runs to 15 residues. Notes on the study in general: Controls showed lower frequencies than patients for roughly five TRBV segments, and TRBV5-6, TRBV5-1 and TRBV20-1 were among these.

The TCR comes from a girl aged 10-17 years with multiple sclerosis. Sequencing was done on a sample of blood. The chain is built from TRBV7-6 and TRBJ2-1, with D possibly called TRBD1 or TRBD2 (6 bases each). CDR3 sequence: CASSLGGAGGDEQFF. CDR3 bases: TGTGCCAGCAGCTTAGGGGGGGCTGGGGGCGATGAGCAGTTCTTC.